This entry lists 8 T cell receptor beta chains sequenced from one sample in a study of T cell clonality in common variable immunodeficiency. Notes on the study in general: In common variable immunodeficiency, TCR beta chains reportedly carried fewer deletions and N-nucleotide insertions.

Assay used: immunoSEQ multiplex PCR; TCRdb lists only in-frame clones, some missing. The data list 10,000 to 13,000 clones, none observed once; 5.5% to 7% falls to the top ten. These TCRs are of unknown antigen specificity. Sample: peripheral blood mononuclear cells. These receptors were taken from a human donor with common variable immunodeficiency.

Of note for this clone: The read comes to an end 3 residues before the CDR3 does, leaving the germline J gene to fill in the end. The V call is TRBV6-2 or TRBV6-3, the J call TRBJ1-5; maybe TRBD1 (5 bases). The V and J ends lost 5 bases and 2 bases respectively, with 13 bases between them. Per germline, CDR1 MNHEY and CDR2 SVGEGT. The CDR3 runs to 15 residues. The CDR3 spells CASSAQGGGNQPQHF. Incomplete CDR3 DNA: TGTGCCAGCAGTGCGCAGGGAGGTGGCAATCAGCCC.

This clone was picked up a small number of times. From the germline J gene comes the end of the CDR3, since the read stops 3 residues before it. The rearrangement uses TRBV7-3 and TRBJ2-3; TRBD2 agrees at 8 bases. Germline V lookup: CDR1 SGHTA, CDR2 FQGTGA. The length of the CDR3 is 15 residues. V shed 5 bases and J 2 bases; nucleotides not matched to a gene: 6. The CDR3 bases that were read are TGTGCCAGCAGCCGTACCGGACTAGCCACAGATACG. Amino acid sequence: CASSRTGLATDT. The CDR3 in full is CASSRTGLATDTQYF.

This clone was observed a few times. The CDR3 extends 3 residues past the end of the read, so its final part is completed from the germline J gene. The gene calls are TRBV19 and TRBJ2-5; D is possibly TRBD2 (6 bases). This CDR3 has 13 residues. V shed 11 bases and J shed 5 bases, with 18 bases lying between them. In germline, CDR1 is LNHDA, CDR2 SQIVND (reference sequence). This chain's CDR3 is CAVKAGRRETQYF. The sequenced part of the CDR3 DNA is TGTGCCGTAAAGGCGGGGCGGAGGGAGACC. The entire variable domain, with the rest obtained from reference TRBV19 and TRBJ2-5, is as follows: DGGITQSPKYLFRKEGQNVTLSCEQNLNHDAMYWYRQDPGQGLRLIYYSQIVNDFQKGDIAEGYSVSREKKESFPLTVTSAQKNPTAFYLCAVKAGRRETQYFGPGTRLLVL.

About this clone: The CDR3 is cut off 3 residues early in the read; its end comes from the germline J gene. This chain connects TRBV18 to TRBJ2-1; 8 bases are a match to TRBD2. J lost 6 bases, V lost 4 bases, and 20 bases had no gene match. This CDR3 is built from 19 residues. Germline V gives CDR1 KGHSH, CDR2 LQKENI. CDR3 DNA, as far as it was read: TGTGCCAGCTCACAACTACCCGAGCTTTCGAGCGGGAGTGGCAATGAG. It specifies CASSQLPELSSGSGNE. The entire CDR3 is CASSQLPELSSGSGNEQFF.

Concerning this clone: The DNA ends 3 residues before the CDR3 does, and the rest of the CDR3 is filled in from the germline J gene. The gene calls are TRBV6-1 and TRBJ1-1, with D perhaps TRBD1 (6 bases). Trimming stripped 0 bases from V and 1 base from J, with 12 bases between. This CDR3 has 16 residues. CDR1 is MNHNS, CDR2 SASEGT, per germline. Partial CDR3 DNA: TGTGCCAGCAGTGAAGCTTTCAACAGGGAGAACACTGAA. This translates into CASSEAFNRENTE. The whole CDR3 protein reads CASSEAFNRENTEAFF.

In this sample, this clone turned up a few times. With the read ending 3 residues before the CDR3 end, the germline J gene is used to fill in that end. The rearrangement joins TRBV7-2 to TRBJ1-5, with D possibly being TRBD1 (5 bases). Trimming took off 0 bases at V and 2 bases at J, with 8 bases between the two ends. Germline CDR1 SGHTA, CDR2 FQGNSA. The CDR3 loop spans 15 amino acids. The part of the CDR3 DNA that was read is TGTGCCAGCAGCTTAGCAGGGGATGGCAATCAGCCC. It translates to CASSLAGDGNQP. The whole CDR3 protein reads CASSLAGDGNQPQHF.

This clone was observed a few times. The read falls 3 residues short of the CDR3 end, and the missing part is taken from the germline J gene. V usage is TRBV18 and J usage is TRBJ1-2; 7 nucleotides align to TRBD1. Germline trimming cut 5 bases from V and 4 bases from J; bases unmatched to any gene: 4. Looked up from germline, CDR1 is KGHSH and CDR2 is LQKENI. The length of the CDR3 is 13 residues. CDR3 protein: CASSTGQAYGYTF. The sequenced CDR3 bases are TGTGCCAGCTCAACAGGACAGGCCTATGGC.

This clone was observed a few times. Sequencing ends 3 residues short of the CDR3 end; the germline J gene provides the rest. The genes are TRBV7-8 and TRBJ1-2; TRBD1 matches at 7 bases. The CDR3 sequence is 14 residues long. V lost 5 bases, J lost 5 bases, and 8 bases stayed unmatched. Germline lookup yields CDR1 SGHVS and CDR2 FQNEAQ. CDR3 DNA (partial): TGTGCCAGCAGCGTAACAGGGGCGTCGTATGGC. This sequence encodes CASSVTGASYG. The entire CDR3 reads CASSVTGASYGYTF.